This is a list of T cell receptor beta chains from one sample in a study of CD4 T cells in lung cancer. What these receptors recognize is not known. TCRdb keeps only in-frame clones here, not all; method: immunoSEQ multiplex PCR. Here the sample spans approximately 1,800 clones, 60% to 85% being singletons. The sequencing input was a CD4+ T cell line or clone grown in culture. The receptors here all came from a woman aged 60 to 75 with non-small cell lung cancer. Some clones in this sample may be carry-over from other donors' samples. Each CDR3 is given with its conserved first and last residue. Fields, in order: CDR3 protein, CDR3 DNA, D gene, clone size, J gene, V gene. D genes are given only for firm matches. Part of the rows lack a size; the others show once, few, many or a class for expanded clones.

CDR3 protein: CASSLGVASTDTQYF; CDR3 DNA: TGCGCCAGCAGCCTGGGCGTTGCTAGCACAGATACGCAGTATTTT; D gene: NA; clone size: NA; J gene: TRBJ2-3; V gene: TRBV5-1
CDR3 protein: CASAHHRGGYEQYF; CDR3 DNA: TGTGCCAGCGCCCACCACAGGGGGGGTTACGAGCAGTACTTC; D gene: NA; clone size: NA; J gene: TRBJ2-7; V gene: TRBV28
CDR3 protein: CASSFTGTYEQYF; CDR3 DNA: TGTGCCAGCAGCTTTACGGGAACCTACGAGCAGTACTTC; D gene: NA; clone size: once; J gene: TRBJ2-7; V gene: TRBV5-6
CDR3 protein: CASSLLETQYF; CDR3 DNA: TGTGCCAGCAGTTTGTTAGAGACCCAGTACTTC; D gene: NA; clone size: NA; J gene: TRBJ2-5; V gene: TRBV28
CDR3 protein: CASGGTGGGQNIQYF; CDR3 DNA: TGTGCCAGCGGGGGGACAGGGGGCGGTCAAAACATTCAGTACTTC; D gene: TRBD1; clone size: few; J gene: TRBJ2-4; V gene: TRBV28
CDR3 protein: CASSSTGAMNTEAFF; CDR3 DNA: TGCGCCAGCAGCTCGACAGGGGCAATGAACACTGAAGCTTTCTTT; D gene: TRBD1; clone size: few; J gene: TRBJ1-1; V gene: TRBV5-1
CDR3 protein: CASSVPTGVSPYEQYF; CDR3 DNA: TGTGCCAGCAGCGTACCTACAGGCGTCTCCCCCTACGAGCAGTACTTC; D gene: NA; clone size: NA; J gene: TRBJ2-7; V gene: TRBV5-6
CDR3 protein: CASSQNEWDRNSYNEQFF; CDR3 DNA: TGCGCCAGCAGCCAAAATGAATGGGACAGAAACTCCTACAATGAGCAGTTCTTC; D gene: TRBD1; clone size: NA; J gene: TRBJ2-1; V gene: TRBV4-1
CDR3 protein: CASSQDFPRADTQYF; CDR3 DNA: TGCGCCAGCAGCCAAGATTTCCCTAGGGCAGATACGCAGTATTTT; D gene: NA; clone size: NA; J gene: TRBJ2-3; V gene: TRBV4-1
CDR3 protein: CASSPTISEDYEQYF; CDR3 DNA: TGTGCCAGCAGCCCGACGATAAGCGAGGATTACGAGCAGTACTTC; D gene: NA; clone size: NA; J gene: TRBJ2-7; V gene: TRBV9
CDR3 protein: CASRTGEKPVRSTETQYF; CDR3 DNA: TGTGCCTCCCGGACAGGGGAAAAACCCGTCCGCAGCACAGAGACCCAGTACTTC; D gene: NA; clone size: NA; J gene: TRBJ2-5; V gene: TRBV21-1
CDR3 protein: CASRLGQGNEQYF; CDR3 DNA: TGCGCCAGCAGGTTGGGACAGGGGAACGAGCAGTACTTC; D gene: TRBD1; clone size: NA; J gene: TRBJ2-7; V gene: TRBV5-1
CDR3 protein: CASSLEKTGGSGKNIQYF; CDR3 DNA: TGTGCCAGCAGCTTAGAAAAGACAGGGGGCTCAGGCAAAAACATTCAGTACTTC; D gene: TRBD1; clone size: NA; J gene: TRBJ2-4; V gene: TRBV7-9
CDR3 protein: CASSESPNYGYTF; CDR3 DNA: TGTGCCAGCAGTGAATCCCCTAACTATGGCTACACCTTC; D gene: NA; clone size: NA; J gene: TRBJ1-2; V gene: TRBV25-1
CDR3 protein: CATMGLAGDNEQFF; CDR3 DNA: TGCGCCACCATGGGACTAGCGGGAGACAATGAGCAGTTCTTC; D gene: TRBD2; clone size: NA; J gene: TRBJ2-1; V gene: TRBV10-2
CDR3 protein: CASSLEGQGRIDEQFF; CDR3 DNA: TGCGCCAGCAGCTTGGAGGGACAGGGTAGGATTGATGAGCAGTTCTTC; D gene: TRBD1; clone size: NA; J gene: TRBJ2-1; V gene: TRBV5-1
CDR3 protein: CASSLAGTSGPTDTQYF; CDR3 DNA: TGTGCCAGCAGCTTAGCCGGGACTAGCGGGCCCACAGATACGCAGTATTTT; D gene: TRBD2; clone size: NA; J gene: TRBJ2-3; V gene: TRBV7-2
CDR3 protein: CASSLLSGDSRNEQYF; CDR3 DNA: TGTGCCAGCAGCTTGCTTTCCGGGGACAGCCGAAACGAGCAGTACTTC; D gene: TRBD1; clone size: NA; J gene: TRBJ2-7; V gene: TRBV5-4
CDR3 protein: CASSAGPYNSPLHF; CDR3 DNA: TGTGCCAGCAGTGCGGGACCCTATAATTCACCCCTCCACTTT; D gene: NA; clone size: NA; J gene: TRBJ1-6; V gene: TRBV6-1
CDR3 protein: CASSFLKGRGNSPLHF; CDR3 DNA: TGTGCCAGCAGCTTTCTGAAGGGCCGGGGAAATTCACCCCTCCACTTT; D gene: NA; clone size: NA; J gene: TRBJ1-6; V gene: TRBV13
CDR3 protein: CASSQWTGSLTGELFF; CDR3 DNA: TGCGCCAGCAGCCAATGGACAGGTTCCCTGACCGGGGAGCTGTTTTTT; D gene: TRBD1; clone size: NA; J gene: TRBJ2-2; V gene: TRBV4-1
CDR3 protein: CASSSGGGGRREQYF; CDR3 DNA: TGTGCCAGCAGCTCGGGGGGAGGGGGGAGAAGGGAGCAGTACTTC; D gene: NA; clone size: NA; J gene: TRBJ2-7; V gene: TRBV27
CDR3 protein: CASTTTGGRASEQYF; CDR3 DNA: TGTGCCAGTACCACAACCGGCGGGAGGGCCTCCGAGCAGTACTTC; D gene: TRBD2; clone size: few; J gene: TRBJ2-7; V gene: TRBV19
CDR3 protein: CASSMNSGPVEEAFF; CDR3 DNA: TGTGCCAGTAGTATGAATTCTGGACCCGTCGAAGAAGCTTTCTTT; D gene: NA; clone size: once; J gene: TRBJ1-1; V gene: TRBV19
CDR3 protein: CSVTGRANYGYTF; CDR3 DNA: TGCAGCGTAACAGGGCGTGCTAACTATGGCTACACCTTC; D gene: NA; clone size: NA; J gene: TRBJ1-2; V gene: TRBV29-1
CDR3 protein: CASSLNRGNTIYF; CDR3 DNA: TGTGCCAGCAGCTTAAATCGCGGAAACACCATATATTTT; D gene: NA; clone size: NA; J gene: TRBJ1-3; V gene: TRBV7-2
CDR3 protein: CASSLGPGSPYNEQFF; CDR3 DNA: TGTGCCAGCAGCTTAGGACCAGGGTCCCCCTACAATGAGCAGTTCTTC; D gene: NA; clone size: NA; J gene: TRBJ2-1; V gene: TRBV7-6
CDR3 protein: CASSWKGDTQYF; CDR3 DNA: TGCGCCAGCAGCTGGAAGGGTGATACGCAGTATTTT; D gene: NA; clone size: NA; J gene: TRBJ2-3; V gene: TRBV5-1
CDR3 protein: CASSWSYEQYF; CDR3 DNA: TGTGCCAGCAGTTGGTCCTACGAGCAGTACTTC; D gene: NA; clone size: once; J gene: TRBJ2-7; V gene: TRBV6-5
CDR3 protein: CASSLEGGQEKLFF; CDR3 DNA: TGTGCCAGCAGCTTAGAGGGAGGACAGGAAAAACTGTTTTTT; D gene: NA; clone size: once; J gene: TRBJ1-4; V gene: TRBV7-2
CDR3 protein: CASSTRTGGVEKLFF; CDR3 DNA: TGTGCCAGCAGTACAAGGACAGGGGGCGTAGAAAAACTGTTTTTT; D gene: TRBD1; clone size: NA; J gene: TRBJ1-4; V gene: TRBV6-5
CDR3 protein: CASSAYPAGLGPSYEQYF; CDR3 DNA: TGTGCCAGCAGTGCCTACCCCGCAGGGTTGGGCCCCAGCTACGAGCAGTACTTC; D gene: NA; clone size: NA; J gene: TRBJ2-7; V gene: TRBV6-1
CDR3 protein: CASSQEGWQELPNTEAFF; CDR3 DNA: TGTGCCAGCAGCCAAGAAGGGTGGCAGGAGCTCCCCAACACTGAAGCTTTCTTT; D gene: NA; clone size: NA; J gene: TRBJ1-1; V gene: TRBV14
CDR3 protein: CASSRGTGVVTEAFF; CDR3 DNA: TGCGCCAGCAGCCGAGGGACAGGGGTGGTTACTGAAGCTTTCTTT; D gene: TRBD1; clone size: NA; J gene: TRBJ1-1; V gene: TRBV4-3
CDR3 protein: CASRRTGTEKEYF; CDR3 DNA: TGTGCCAGCAGGAGAACCGGGACGGAAAAGGAGTACTTC; D gene: NA; clone size: NA; J gene: TRBJ2-7; V gene: TRBV27
CDR3 protein: CASSDERTRQSRANVLTF; CDR3 DNA: TGTGCCAGCAGTGATGAACGCACACGACAAAGTCGGGCCAACGTCCTGACTTTC; D gene: NA; clone size: NA; J gene: TRBJ2-6; V gene: TRBV6-4
CDR3 protein: CASSEIRSRQFSYEQYF; CDR3 DNA: TGCGCCAGCAGTGAAATCAGATCCAGGCAATTCTCCTACGAGCAGTACTTC; D gene: NA; clone size: NA; J gene: TRBJ2-7; V gene: TRBV10-1
CDR3 protein: CASSKEKGLNTEAFF; CDR3 DNA: TGTGCCAGCAGCAAAGAGAAAGGCCTGAACACTGAAGCTTTCTTT; D gene: NA; clone size: few; J gene: TRBJ1-1; V gene: TRBV21-1
CDR3 protein: CASSPWGRGNTEAFF; CDR3 DNA: TGTGCCAGCAGCCCATGGGGGCGGGGGAACACTGAAGCTTTCTTT; D gene: NA; clone size: NA; J gene: TRBJ1-1; V gene: TRBV7-2
CDR3 protein: CSVDNSGRGGTDTQYF; CDR3 DNA: TGCAGCGTCGATAACTCGGGACGTGGGGGCACAGATACGCAGTATTTT; D gene: NA; clone size: NA; J gene: TRBJ2-3; V gene: TRBV29-1
CDR3 protein: CASSLEAGAWGRTEAFF; CDR3 DNA: TGTGCCAGCAGCTTAGAAGCAGGGGCATGGGGGAGAACTGAAGCTTTCTTT; D gene: NA; clone size: NA; J gene: TRBJ1-1; V gene: TRBV11-1
CDR3 protein: CASSGSAGANVLTF; CDR3 DNA: TGTGCCAGTAGCGGATCGGCCGGGGCCAACGTCCTGACTTTC; D gene: NA; clone size: NA; J gene: TRBJ2-6; V gene: TRBV19